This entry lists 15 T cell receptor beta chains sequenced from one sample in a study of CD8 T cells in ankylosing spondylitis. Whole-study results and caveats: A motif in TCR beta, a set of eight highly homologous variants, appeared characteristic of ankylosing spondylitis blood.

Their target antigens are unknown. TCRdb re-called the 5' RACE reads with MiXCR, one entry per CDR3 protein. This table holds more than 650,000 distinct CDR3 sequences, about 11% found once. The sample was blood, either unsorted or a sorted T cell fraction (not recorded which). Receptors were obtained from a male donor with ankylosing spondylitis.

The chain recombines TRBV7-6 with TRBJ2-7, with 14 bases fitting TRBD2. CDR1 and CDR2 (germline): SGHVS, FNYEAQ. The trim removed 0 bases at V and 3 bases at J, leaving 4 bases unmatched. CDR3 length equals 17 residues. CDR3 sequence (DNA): TGTGCCAGCAGCTTAGCGGGACTAGCGGGGGTCAACTACGAGCAGTACTTC. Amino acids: CASSLAGLAGVNYEQYF.

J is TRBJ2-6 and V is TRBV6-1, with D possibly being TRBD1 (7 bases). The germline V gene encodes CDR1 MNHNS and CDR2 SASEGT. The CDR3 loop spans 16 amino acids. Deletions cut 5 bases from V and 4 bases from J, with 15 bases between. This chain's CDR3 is CASSPRGAGGANVLTF. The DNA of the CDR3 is TGTGCCAGCAGTCCCAGGGGGGCTGGCGGGGCCAACGTCCTGACTTTC.

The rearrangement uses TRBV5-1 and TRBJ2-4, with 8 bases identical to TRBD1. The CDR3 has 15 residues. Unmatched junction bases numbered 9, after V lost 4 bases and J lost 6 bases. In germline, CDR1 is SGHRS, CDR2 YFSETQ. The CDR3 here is CASSETGQVGNIQYF. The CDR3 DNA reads TGCGCCAGCAGCGAGACGGGACAGGTGGGAAACATTCAGTACTTC.

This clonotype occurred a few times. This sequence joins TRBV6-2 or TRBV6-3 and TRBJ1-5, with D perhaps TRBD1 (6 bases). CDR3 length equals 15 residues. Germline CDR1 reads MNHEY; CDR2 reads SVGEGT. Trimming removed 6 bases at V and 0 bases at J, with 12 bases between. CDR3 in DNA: TGTGCCAGCAGGAAGGGACAACATAGCAATCAGCCCCAGCATTTT. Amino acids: CASRKGQHSNQPQHF.

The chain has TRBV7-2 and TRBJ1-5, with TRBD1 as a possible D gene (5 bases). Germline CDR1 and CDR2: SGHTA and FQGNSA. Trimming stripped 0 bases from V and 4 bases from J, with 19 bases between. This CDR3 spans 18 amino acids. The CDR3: CASSLATVLRGLNQPQHF. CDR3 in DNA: TGTGCCAGCAGCTTAGCAACGGTGCTCCGGGGACTTAATCAGCCCCAGCATTTT.

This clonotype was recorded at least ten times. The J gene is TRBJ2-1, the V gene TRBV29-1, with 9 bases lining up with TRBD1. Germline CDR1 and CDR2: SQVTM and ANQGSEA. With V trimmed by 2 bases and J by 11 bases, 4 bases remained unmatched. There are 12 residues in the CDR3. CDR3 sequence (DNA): TGCAGCGTTGAATGGGGACAGGGAAAGCAGTTCTTC. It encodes CSVEWGQGKQFF.

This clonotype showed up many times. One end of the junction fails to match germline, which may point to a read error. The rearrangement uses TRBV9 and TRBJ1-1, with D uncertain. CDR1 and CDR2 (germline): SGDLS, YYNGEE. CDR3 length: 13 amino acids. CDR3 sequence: CASSVDWNTEAFF. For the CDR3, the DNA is TGCGCCAGCAGCGTGGACTGGAACACTGAAGCTTTCTTT.

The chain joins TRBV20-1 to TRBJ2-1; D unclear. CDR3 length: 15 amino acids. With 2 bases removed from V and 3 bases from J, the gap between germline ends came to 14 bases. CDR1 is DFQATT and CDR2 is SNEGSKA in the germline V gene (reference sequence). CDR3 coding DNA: TGCAGTGCTAGACCCGCTAGACCCATCTACAATGAGCAGTTCTTC. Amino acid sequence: CSARPARPIYNEQFF.

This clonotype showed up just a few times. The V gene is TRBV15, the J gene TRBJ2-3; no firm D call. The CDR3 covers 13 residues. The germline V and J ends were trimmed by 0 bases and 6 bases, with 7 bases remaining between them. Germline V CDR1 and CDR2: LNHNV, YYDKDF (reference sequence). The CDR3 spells CATSRDVSDTQYF. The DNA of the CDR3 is TGTGCCACCAGCAGAGATGTCTCTGATACGCAGTATTTT.

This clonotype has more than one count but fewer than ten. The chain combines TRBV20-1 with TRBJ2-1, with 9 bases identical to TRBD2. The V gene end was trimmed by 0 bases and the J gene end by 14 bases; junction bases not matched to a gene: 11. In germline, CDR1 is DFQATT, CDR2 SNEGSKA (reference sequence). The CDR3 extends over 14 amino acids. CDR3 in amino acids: CSARDVGLAGNEFF. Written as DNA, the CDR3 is TGCAGTGCTAGAGATGTAGGCCTAGCGGGGAACGAGTTCTTC.

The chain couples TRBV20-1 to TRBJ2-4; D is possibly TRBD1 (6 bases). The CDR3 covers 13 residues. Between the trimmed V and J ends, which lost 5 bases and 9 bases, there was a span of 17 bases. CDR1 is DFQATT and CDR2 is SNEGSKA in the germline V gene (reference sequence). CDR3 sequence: CSADHRDRGIQYF. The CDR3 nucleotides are TGCAGTGCTGATCACAGGGACCGAGGCATTCAGTACTTC.

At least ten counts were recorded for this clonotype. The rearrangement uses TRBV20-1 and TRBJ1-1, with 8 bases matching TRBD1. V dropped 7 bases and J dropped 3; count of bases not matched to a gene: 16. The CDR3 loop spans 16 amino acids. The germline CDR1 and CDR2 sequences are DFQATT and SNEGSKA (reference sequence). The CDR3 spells CSVPSFYRGRDTEAFF. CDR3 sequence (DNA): TGCAGTGTTCCGTCCTTCTACAGGGGGAGGGACACTGAAGCTTTCTTT.

CDR3 in DNA: TGCGCCAGCAGCTTCCGGCGCTTACCCACTGAAGCTTTCTTT. Residues: CASSFRRLPTEAFF. The chain couples TRBV5-1 to TRBJ1-1; no firm D call. The CDR3 is made up of 14 amino acids. Germline V gene lookup returns CDR1 SGHRS and CDR2 YFSETQ. The V end lost 2 bases, the J end lost 4 bases, and 12 bases lay between the germline ends.

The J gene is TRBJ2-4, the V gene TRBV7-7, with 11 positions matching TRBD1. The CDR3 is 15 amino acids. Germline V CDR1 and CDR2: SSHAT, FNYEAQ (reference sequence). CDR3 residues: CASAQTDRGLDIQYF. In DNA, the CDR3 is TGTGCTAGCGCGCAAACGGACAGGGGGCTAGACATTCAGTACTTC.

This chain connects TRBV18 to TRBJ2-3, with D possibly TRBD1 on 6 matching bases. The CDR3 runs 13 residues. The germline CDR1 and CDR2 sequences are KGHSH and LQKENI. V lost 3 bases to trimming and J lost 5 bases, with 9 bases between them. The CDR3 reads CASSPTQGDTQYF. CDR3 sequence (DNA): TGTGCCAGCTCACCGACACAGGGAGATACGCAGTATTTT.